This paragraph reports one T cell receptor (beta chain). This sample is part of a study of blood T cells in healthy people across ages. Germline V lookup: CDR1 MNHEY, CDR2 SMNVEV (reference sequence). The CDR3 length is 15 residues. V shed 2 bases, J shed 4 bases, and the junction held 7 bases outside the gene matches. Then a second PCR, running roughly 6 to 12 cycles, was carried out with a sample-barcoded 5' primer and a J-beta primer mix. TCRdb reprocessed the 5' RACE reads via MiXCR and lists one record per CDR3 protein. Among over a million distinct CDR3 sequences, almost 25% were seen once, and the ten largest hold 0.75%. These records were also assigned to another study, of T cells of mothers and their children. In that study: The TCR beta CDR3 read count exceeded 9.5 million for each mother and was some 3.1 million for each child. Slightly higher but non-significant overlap marked related mother-child pairs versus unrelated pairs. No T cell clones of persistent microchimeric origin were detected.

Sequencing was carried out using blood. The source of this sequence is a girl under 10 years old in good health. This chain links TRBV27 with TRBJ2-7; the match to TRBD2 covers 8 bases. CDR3 bases: TGTGCCAGCAGTTTAGGGAGCGGGAGTACGTACGAGCAGTACTTC. As protein: CASSLGSGSTYEQYF.